A selection of T cell receptor beta chains follows, all from one sample in a study of human T cells and chemical hapten exposure. Using its own MiXCR run on the RACE reads, TCRdb lists one record per CDR3 protein. The top ten hold 1.4% of the sample, which has around 110,000 distinct CDR3 sequences, about an eighth seen once. This sample comprised whole blood, obtained in connection with sensitization to the hapten diphenylcyclopropenone (DPC). These receptors came from a woman aged 45-59 years with alopecia areata. Some clones in this sample may be carry-over from other donors' samples. Each CDR3 is given with its conserved first and last residue. Fields, in order: D gene, J gene, V gene, CDR3 length, clone size, CDR3 protein, CDR3 DNA. D genes are given only for firm matches. The size of a clone is reported for some rows only, either as once, few or many, or as a class for expanded clones.

>-|TRBJ1-4|TRBV5-1|17|-
CASSLEVLTNGNEKLFF
TGCGCCAGCAGCTTGGAGGTTTTGACTAACGGTAATGAAAAACTGTTTTTT
>TRBD1|TRBJ1-2|TRBV12-3/TRBV12-4|16|-
CASSLGDRPPNYGYTF
TGTGCCAGCAGTTTAGGGGACAGGCCACCTAACTATGGCTACACCTTC
>-|TRBJ1-4|TRBV3-1|17|few
CASSRNPLRQDGEKLFF
TGTGCCAGCAGCCGTAACCCACTTAGACAGGATGGGGAAAAACTGTTTTTT
>TRBD2|TRBJ2-3|TRBV10-3|17|-
CAIRPGLAGGSTDTQYF
TGTGCCATCAGACCGGGACTAGCGGGGGGGAGCACAGATACGCAGTATTTT
>-|TRBJ2-7|TRBV10-3|14|-
CAISESARSYEQYF
TGTGCCATCAGTGAGTCTGCTCGATCCTACGAGCAGTACTTC
>-|TRBJ1-2|TRBV28|14|many
CASSIYRANYGYTF
TGTGCCAGCAGTATTTACAGGGCGAACTATGGCTACACCTTC
>TRBD2|TRBJ2-1|TRBV6-1|16|few
CASTSGGAQALNEQFF
TGTGCCAGCACAAGCGGGGGGGCCCAGGCTTTAAATGAGCAGTTCTTC
>-|TRBJ2-7|TRBV6-1|16|-
CASRLLPGDEAYEQYF
TGTGCCAGCAGACTACTCCCAGGGGATGAAGCCTACGAGCAGTACTTC
>-|TRBJ1-1|TRBV2|15|many
CASSSVFGGVAEAFF
TGTGCCAGCAGCTCGGTTTTTGGGGGGGTCGCTGAAGCTTTCTTT
>TRBD2|TRBJ2-7|TRBV10-1|17|-
CASSESPLAASSYEQYF
TGCGCCAGCAGTGAGTCCCCTCTAGCGGCTTCTTCCTACGAGCAGTACTTC
>-|TRBJ1-1|TRBV4-3|16|-
CASSPIHRAMNTEAFF
TGCGCCAGCAGCCCTATTCACAGAGCTATGAACACTGAAGCTTTCTTT